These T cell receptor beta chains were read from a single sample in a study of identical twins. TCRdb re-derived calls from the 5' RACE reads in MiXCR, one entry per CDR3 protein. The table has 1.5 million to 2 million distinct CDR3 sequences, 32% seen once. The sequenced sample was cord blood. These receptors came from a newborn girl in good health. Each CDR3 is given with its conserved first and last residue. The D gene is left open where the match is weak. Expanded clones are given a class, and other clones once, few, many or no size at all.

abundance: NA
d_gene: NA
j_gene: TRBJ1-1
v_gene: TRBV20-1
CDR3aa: CSARAQGGYFEAFF
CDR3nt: TGCAGTGCTAGAGCACAAGGGGGTTACTTTGAAGCTTTCTTT

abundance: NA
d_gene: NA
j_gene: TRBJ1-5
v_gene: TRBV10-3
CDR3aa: CAISGGNGTDTQHF
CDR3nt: TGTGCCATCAGCGGGGGGAACGGCACAGATACGCAGCATTTT

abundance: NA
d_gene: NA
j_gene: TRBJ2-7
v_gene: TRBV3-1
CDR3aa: CASSRLVGTSEQYF
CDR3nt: TGTGCCAGCAGCCGATTAGTTGGAACGTCCGAGCAGTACTTC

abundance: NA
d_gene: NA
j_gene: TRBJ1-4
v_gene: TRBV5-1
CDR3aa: CASNLANEKLFF
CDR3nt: TGCGCCAGCAACTTGGCCAATGAAAAACTGTTTTTT

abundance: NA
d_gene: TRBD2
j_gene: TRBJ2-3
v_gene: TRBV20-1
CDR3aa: CSASLLGSGVTDTQYF
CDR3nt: TGCAGTGCTAGTCTCCTCGGGAGCGGGGTCACAGATACGCAGTATTTT

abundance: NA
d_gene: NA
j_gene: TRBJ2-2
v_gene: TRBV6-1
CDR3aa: CASSRQVVSTGELFF
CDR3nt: TGTGCCAGCAGCAGACAGGTGGTGAGCACCGGGGAGCTGTTTTTT

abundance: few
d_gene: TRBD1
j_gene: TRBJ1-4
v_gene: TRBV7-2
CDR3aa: CASSVGTVSEKLFF
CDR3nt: TGTGCCAGCAGCGTAGGGACAGTGAGTGAAAAACTGTTTTTT

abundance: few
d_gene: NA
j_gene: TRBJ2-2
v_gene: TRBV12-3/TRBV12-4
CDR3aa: CASSPDSLNTGELFF
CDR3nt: TGTGCCAGCAGCCCCGACAGCTTGAACACCGGGGAGCTGTTTTTT

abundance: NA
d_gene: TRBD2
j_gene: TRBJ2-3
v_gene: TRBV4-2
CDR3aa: CASSQVWRGTRVADTQYF
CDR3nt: TGTGCCAGCAGCCAAGTTTGGCGAGGGACTAGGGTTGCAGATACGCAGTATTTT

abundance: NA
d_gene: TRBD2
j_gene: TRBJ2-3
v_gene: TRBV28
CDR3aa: CASSPGLAGSTDTPYF
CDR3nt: TGTGCCAGCAGTCCCGGACTAGCGGGAAGCACAGATACGCCGTATTTT

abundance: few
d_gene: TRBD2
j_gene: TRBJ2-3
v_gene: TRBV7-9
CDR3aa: CATPIGTTQIDTQYF
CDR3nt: TGTGCCACGCCAATTGGGACTACCCAGATTGATACGCAGTATTTT

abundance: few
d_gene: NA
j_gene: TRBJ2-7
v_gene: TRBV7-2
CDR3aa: CASSRGGGAREQYF
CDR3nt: TGTGCCAGCAGCCGAGGGGGGGGGGCACGGGAGCAGTACTTC

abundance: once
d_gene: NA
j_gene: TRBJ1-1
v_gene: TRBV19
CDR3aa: CASSPWGDGNTEAFF
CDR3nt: TGTGCCAGTAGCCCGTGGGGTGATGGAAACACTGAAGCTTTCTTT

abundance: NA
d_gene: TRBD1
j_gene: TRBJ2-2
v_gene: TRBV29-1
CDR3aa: CSAQPSPTGAGELFF
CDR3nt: TGCAGCGCCCAACCCTCCCCGACAGGGGCCGGGGAGCTGTTTTTT

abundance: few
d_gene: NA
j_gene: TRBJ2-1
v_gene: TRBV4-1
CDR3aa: CASSQDRRVPYNEQFF
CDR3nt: TGCGCCAGCAGCCAAGATCGGAGGGTCCCCTACAATGAGCAGTTCTTC

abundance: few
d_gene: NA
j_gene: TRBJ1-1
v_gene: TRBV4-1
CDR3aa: CASSPRSDTEAFF
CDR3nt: TGCGCCAGCAGCCCACGGTCGGACACTGAAGCTTTCTTT

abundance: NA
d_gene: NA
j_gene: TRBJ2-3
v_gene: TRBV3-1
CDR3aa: CASSPGSEATQYF
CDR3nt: TGTGCCAGCAGCCCAGGTAGCGAGGCTACGCAGTATTTT

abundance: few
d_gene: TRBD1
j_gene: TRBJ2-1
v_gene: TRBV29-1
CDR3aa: CSVEDWDRPNEQFF
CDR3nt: TGCAGCGTTGAAGATTGGGACAGACCCAATGAGCAGTTCTTC

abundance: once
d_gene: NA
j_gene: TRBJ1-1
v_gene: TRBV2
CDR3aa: CASNFLDMNTEAFF
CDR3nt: TGTGCCAGCAATTTTCTGGACATGAACACTGAAGCTTTCTTT

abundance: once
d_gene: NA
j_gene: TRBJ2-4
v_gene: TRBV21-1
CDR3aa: CASSKASTLKENYERYF
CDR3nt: TGTGCCAGCAGCAAAGCCTCAACCCTGAAAGAAAACTACGAGCGGTACTTC

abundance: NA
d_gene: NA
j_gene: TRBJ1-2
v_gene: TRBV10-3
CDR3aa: CAISDRGYYGYTF
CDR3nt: TGTGCCATCAGTGACAGGGGTTACTATGGCTACACCTTC

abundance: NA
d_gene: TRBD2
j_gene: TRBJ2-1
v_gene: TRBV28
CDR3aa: CASSSPYRDYLSSYNEQFF
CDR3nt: TGTGCCAGCAGTTCCCCCTACCGGGACTACTTAAGCTCCTACAATGAGCAGTTCTTC

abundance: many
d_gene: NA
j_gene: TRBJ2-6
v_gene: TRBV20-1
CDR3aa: CSARAGNSGANVLTF
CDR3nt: TGCAGTGCTAGAGCGGGCAACTCTGGGGCCAACGTCCTGACTTTC

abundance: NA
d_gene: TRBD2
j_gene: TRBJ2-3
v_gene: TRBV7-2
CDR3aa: CASSLDPGGLADTQYF
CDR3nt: TGTGCCAGCAGCTTAGACCCGGGGGGACTCGCAGATACGCAGTATTTT

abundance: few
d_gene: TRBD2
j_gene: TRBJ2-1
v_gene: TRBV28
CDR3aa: CASSSFRWTSGSNEQFF
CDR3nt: TGTGCCAGCAGTTCCTTCCGGTGGACTAGCGGGAGCAATGAGCAGTTCTTC

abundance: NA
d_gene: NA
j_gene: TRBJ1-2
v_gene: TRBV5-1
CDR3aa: CASSLAVASLKRDGYTF
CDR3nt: TGCGCCAGCAGCTTGGCCGTGGCCTCCTTAAAGAGGGATGGCTACACCTTC

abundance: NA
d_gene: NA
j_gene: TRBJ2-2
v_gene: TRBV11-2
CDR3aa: CASSPTREANTGELFF
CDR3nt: TGTGCCAGCAGCCCTACAAGAGAAGCGAACACCGGGGAGCTGTTTTTT

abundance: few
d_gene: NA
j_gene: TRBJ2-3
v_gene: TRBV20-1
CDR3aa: CSASPPPDTQYF
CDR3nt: TGCAGTGCTAGCCCTCCCCCAGATACGCAGTATTTT

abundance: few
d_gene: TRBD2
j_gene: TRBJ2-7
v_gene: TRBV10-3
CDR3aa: CATATSGAYRYEQYF
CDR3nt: TGTGCCACGGCGACTAGCGGGGCCTATAGGTACGAGCAGTACTTC

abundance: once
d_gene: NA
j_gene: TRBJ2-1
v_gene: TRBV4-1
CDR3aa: CASSQGPFSSYNEQFF
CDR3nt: TGCGCCAGCAGCCAAGGACCCTTTAGCTCCTACAATGAGCAGTTCTTC

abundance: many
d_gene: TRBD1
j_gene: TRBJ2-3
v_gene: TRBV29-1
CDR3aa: CSGGQVLTDTQYF
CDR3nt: TGCAGCGGCGGACAGGTTTTAACAGATACGCAGTATTTT

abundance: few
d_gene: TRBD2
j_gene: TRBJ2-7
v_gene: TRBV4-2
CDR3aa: CASSPRTSLSYEQYF
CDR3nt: TGTGCCAGCAGCCCGCGGACTAGCTTGTCCTACGAGCAGTACTTC

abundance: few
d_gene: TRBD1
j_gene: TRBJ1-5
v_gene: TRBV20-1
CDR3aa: CSARVSDRGNQPQHF
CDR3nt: TGCAGTGCTAGAGTCTCGGACAGGGGGAATCAGCCCCAGCATTTT

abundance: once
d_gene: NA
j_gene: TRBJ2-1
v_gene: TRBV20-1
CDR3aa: CSGRGPYNEQFF
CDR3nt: TGCAGTGGTCGGGGCCCATACAATGAGCAGTTCTTC

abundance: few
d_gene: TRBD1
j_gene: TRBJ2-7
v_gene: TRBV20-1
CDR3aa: CSARDNRQGSVDEQYF
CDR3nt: TGCAGTGCTAGAGATAATCGACAGGGGAGCGTCGACGAGCAGTACTTC

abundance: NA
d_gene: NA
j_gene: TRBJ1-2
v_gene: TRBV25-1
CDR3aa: CASSVGQINYGYTF
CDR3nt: TGTGCCAGCAGTGTCGGACAAATCAACTATGGCTACACCTTC

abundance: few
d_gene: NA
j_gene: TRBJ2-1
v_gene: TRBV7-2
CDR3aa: CASSSKHLLPRLNEQFF
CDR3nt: TGTGCCAGCAGCTCAAAACACCTTCTCCCTAGATTAAATGAGCAGTTCTTC

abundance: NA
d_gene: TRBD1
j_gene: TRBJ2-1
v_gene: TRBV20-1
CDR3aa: CSARQGEKLGEQFF
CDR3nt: TGCAGTGCTAGGCAGGGGGAGAAGTTAGGTGAGCAGTTCTTC

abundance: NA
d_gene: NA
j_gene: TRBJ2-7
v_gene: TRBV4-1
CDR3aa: CASSVLLTGSYEQYF
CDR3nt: TGCGCCAGCAGCGTTTTACTGACTGGCTCCTACGAGCAGTACTTC

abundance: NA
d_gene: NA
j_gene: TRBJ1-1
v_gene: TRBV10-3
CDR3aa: CAIRGTSSNTEAFF
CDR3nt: TGTGCCATCAGGGGGACAAGCTCGAACACTGAAGCTTTCTTT